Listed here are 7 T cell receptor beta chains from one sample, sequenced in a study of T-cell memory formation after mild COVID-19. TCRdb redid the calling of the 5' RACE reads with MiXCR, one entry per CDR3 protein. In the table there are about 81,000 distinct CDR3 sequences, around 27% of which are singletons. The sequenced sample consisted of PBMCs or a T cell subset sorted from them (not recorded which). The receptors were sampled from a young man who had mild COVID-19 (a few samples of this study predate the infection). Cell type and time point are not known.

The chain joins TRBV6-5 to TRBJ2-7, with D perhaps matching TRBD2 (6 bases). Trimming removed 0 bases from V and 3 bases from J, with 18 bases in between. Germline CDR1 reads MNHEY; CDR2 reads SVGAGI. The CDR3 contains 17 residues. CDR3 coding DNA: TGTGCCAGCAGTTACTCGACCCCCGAGCGGGCCCACTACGAGCAGTACTTC. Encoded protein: CASSYSTPERAHYEQYF.

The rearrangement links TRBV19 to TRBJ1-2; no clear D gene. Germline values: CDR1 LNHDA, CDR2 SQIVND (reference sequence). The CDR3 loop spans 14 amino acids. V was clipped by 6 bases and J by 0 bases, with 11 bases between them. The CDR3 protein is CASSQTRTNYGYTF. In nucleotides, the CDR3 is TGTGCCAGTAGCCAAACAAGAACTAACTATGGCTACACCTTC.

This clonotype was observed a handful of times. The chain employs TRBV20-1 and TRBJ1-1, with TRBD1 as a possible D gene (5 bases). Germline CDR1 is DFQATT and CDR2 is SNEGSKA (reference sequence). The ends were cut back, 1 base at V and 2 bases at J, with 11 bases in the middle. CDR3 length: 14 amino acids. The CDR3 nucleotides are TGCAGTGCTAGAGCCCTTGACAGAAACACTGAAGCTTTCTTT. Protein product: CSARALDRNTEAFF.

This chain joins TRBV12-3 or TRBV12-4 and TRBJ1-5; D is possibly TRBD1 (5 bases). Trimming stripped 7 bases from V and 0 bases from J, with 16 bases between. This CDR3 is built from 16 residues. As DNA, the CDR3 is TGTGCCAGCATTAACAGCCGGGACTATAGCAATCAGCCCCAGCATTTT. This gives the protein CASINSRDYSNQPQHF.

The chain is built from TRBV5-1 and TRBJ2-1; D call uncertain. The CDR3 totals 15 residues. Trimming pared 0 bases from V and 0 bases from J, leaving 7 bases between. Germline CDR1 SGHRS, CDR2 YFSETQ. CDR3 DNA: TGCGCCAGCAGCTTGGGGGGTTTCTCCTACAATGAGCAGTTCTTC. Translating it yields CASSLGGFSYNEQFF. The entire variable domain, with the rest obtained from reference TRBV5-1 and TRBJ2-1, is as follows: KAGVTQTPRYLIKTRGQQVTLSCSPISGHRSVSWYQQTPGQGLQFLFEYFSETQRNKGNFPGRFSGRQFSNSRSEMNVSTLELGDSALYLCASSLGGFSYNEQFFGPGTRLTVL.

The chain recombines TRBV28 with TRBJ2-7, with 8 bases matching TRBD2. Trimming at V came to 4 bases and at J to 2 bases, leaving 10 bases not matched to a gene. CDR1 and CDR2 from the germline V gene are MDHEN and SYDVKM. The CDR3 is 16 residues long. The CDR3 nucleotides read TGTGCCAGCAGTTCCCGAAGGACTAGCATAGCCTACGAGCAGTACTTC. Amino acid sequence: CASSSRRTSIAYEQYF.

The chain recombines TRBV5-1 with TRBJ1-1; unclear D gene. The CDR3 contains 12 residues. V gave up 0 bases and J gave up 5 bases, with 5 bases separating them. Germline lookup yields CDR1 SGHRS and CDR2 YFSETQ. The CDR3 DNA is TGCGCCAGCAGCTTGGGGCGGACTGAAGCTTTCTTT. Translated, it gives CASSLGRTEAFF.